This note documents a single T cell receptor (beta chain) sequence. Its antigen is as yet unknown. The data stem from a study of siplizumab effects on memory and regulatory T cells. General study points: Siplizumab produced a significant drop in alloreactive sequences attributable to unstimulated CD4+ memory cells. Mappable alloreactive CD4+ clones averaged approximately 69% Treg-derived with siplizumab versus about 30% in controls. The majority of clones, roughly 75-95% of proliferating CD4+ or CD8+ clones, lacked an assignable naive or memory phenotype. Alloreactive clones mapping to unstimulated subsets formed only a minor fraction.

CDR3 length: 15 amino acids. Germline assignment: CDR1 MNHNY and CDR2 SVGAGI (reference sequence). Trimming cost V 6 bases and J 6 bases; bases outside gene matches: 9. Produced via immunoSEQ multiplex PCR; TCRdb's table is partial and in-frame only. The repertoire includes around 100,000 clones, 91% of them detected once, and roughly 2.5% sits in the top ten. The origin of this receptor is a human donor in good health. Some clones in this sample may be carry-over from other donors' samples. Sequenced material: CD4+ T cells sorted from blood. The chain couples TRBV6-6 to TRBJ1-5; 9 positions agree with TRBD1. CDR3 sequence: CASRRGQGRGQPQHF. CDR3 nucleotides: TGTGCCAGCAGAAGGGGACAGGGACGGGGTCAGCCCCAGCATTTT.